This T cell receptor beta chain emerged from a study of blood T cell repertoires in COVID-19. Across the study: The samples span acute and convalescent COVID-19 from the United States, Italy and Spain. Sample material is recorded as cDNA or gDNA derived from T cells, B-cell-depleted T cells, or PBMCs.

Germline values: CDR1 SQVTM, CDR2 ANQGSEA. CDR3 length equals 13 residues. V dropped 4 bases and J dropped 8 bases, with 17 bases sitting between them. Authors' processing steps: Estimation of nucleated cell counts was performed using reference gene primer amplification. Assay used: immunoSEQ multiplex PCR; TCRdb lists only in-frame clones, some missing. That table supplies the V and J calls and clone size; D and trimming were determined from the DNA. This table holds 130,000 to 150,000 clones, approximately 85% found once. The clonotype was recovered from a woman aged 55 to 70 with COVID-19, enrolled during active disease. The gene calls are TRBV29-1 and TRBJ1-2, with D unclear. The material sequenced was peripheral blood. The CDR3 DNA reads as TGCAGCGTTGGCGGGCGAGGGAACGAGGGCTACACCTTC. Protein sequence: CSVGGRGNEGYTF.